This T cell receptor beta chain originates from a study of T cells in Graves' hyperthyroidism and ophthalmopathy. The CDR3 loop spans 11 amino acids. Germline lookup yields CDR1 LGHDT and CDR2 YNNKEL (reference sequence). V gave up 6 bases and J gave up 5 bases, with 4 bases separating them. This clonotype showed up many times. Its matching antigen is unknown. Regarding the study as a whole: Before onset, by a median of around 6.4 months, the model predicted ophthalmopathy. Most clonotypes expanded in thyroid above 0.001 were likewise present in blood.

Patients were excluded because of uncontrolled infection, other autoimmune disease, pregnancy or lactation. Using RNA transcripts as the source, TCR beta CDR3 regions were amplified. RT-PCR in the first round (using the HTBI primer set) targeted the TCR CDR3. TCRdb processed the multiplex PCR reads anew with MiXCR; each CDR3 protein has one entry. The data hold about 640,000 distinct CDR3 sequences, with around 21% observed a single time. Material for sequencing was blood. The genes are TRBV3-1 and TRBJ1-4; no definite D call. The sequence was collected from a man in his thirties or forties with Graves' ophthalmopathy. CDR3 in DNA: TGTGCCAGCAGGCTCAATGAAAAACTGTTTTTT. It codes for CASRLNEKLFF.